The 13 T cell receptor beta chains presented below share a single source sample, sequenced in a study of T cell responses to AZD1222 COVID-19 vaccine. TCRdb's copy holds only in-frame clones and misses some; the assay was immunoSEQ multiplex PCR. The repertoire holds about 140,000 clones, about 91% seen once, with around 3% in the top ten. The sample in question was peripheral blood, obtained on day 0 of AZD1222 vaccination. All receptors derive from an adult in good health.

V gene TRBV28 combines with J gene TRBJ1-4, with 8 positions matching TRBD1. Germline loops: CDR1 MDHEN, CDR2 SYDVKM. The CDR3 spans 15 residues. The ends lost 8 bases at V and 3 bases at J; junction bases unmatched: 8. The CDR3 nucleotides are TGTGCCAGCGGCTCCCAGGGGGCGGCTAATGAAAAACTGTTTTTT. Translation: CASGSQGAANEKLFF.

The J gene is TRBJ1-1, the V gene TRBV2; the D is unclear. The CDR3 loop spans 12 amino acids. From germline, CDR1 is SNHLY and CDR2 FYNNEI. Trimming shortened V by 6 bases and J by 4 bases, and 9 bases separated the two germline ends. CDR3 protein: CASRPDGTEAFF. CDR3 DNA: TGTGCCAGCAGGCCAGATGGCACTGAAGCTTTCTTT.

The chain recombines TRBV7-2 with TRBJ1-2; no clear D. This CDR3 comprises 14 residues. CDR1 is SGHTA and CDR2 is FQGNSA in the germline V gene. V lost 2 bases and J lost 8, with 15 bases in between. For the CDR3, the DNA is TGTGCCAGCAGCTTACCCTTGACCCGGGAGGGCTACACCTTC. Its protein product is CASSLPLTREGYTF.

This chain connects TRBV14 to TRBJ2-3; D remains unclear. This CDR3 region has 15 residues. The V end was cut by 4 bases, the J end by 0 bases, with 11 bases between. Germline V lookup: CDR1 SGHDN, CDR2 FVKESK. CDR3 sequence reads: CASSLRAPSTDTQYF. The CDR3 nucleotides read TGTGCCAGCAGCCTTCGGGCACCTAGCACAGATACGCAGTATTTT.

The V and J genes are TRBV5-1 and TRBJ2-1, with 12 bases identical to TRBD2. Trimming removed 3 bases from V and 8 bases from J; junction bases left unmatched: 9. CDR3 length equals 16 residues. Germline V gives CDR1 SGHRS, CDR2 YFSETQ. The CDR3 DNA follows: TGCGCCAGCAGCTCGTCTCTAGCGGGAGGGCCGGATGAGCAGTTCTTC. As protein: CASSSSLAGGPDEQFF.

The V call is TRBV6-1, the J call TRBJ1-6, with D unresolved. This CDR3 has 17 amino acids. Germline CDR1 and CDR2: MNHNS and SASEGT. V lost 2 bases to trimming and J lost 6 bases, with 17 bases between them. CDR3 nucleotides: TGTGCCAGCAGTGAAACGCTGGGCCACTTCTTTAATTCACCCCTCCACTTT. Its translation is CASSETLGHFFNSPLHF.

The chain has TRBV28 and TRBJ2-1; perhaps TRBD1 as D (6 bases). Trimming removed 2 bases at V and 11 bases at J, with 22 bases between. The CDR3 is 16 amino acids. From germline, CDR1 is MDHEN and CDR2 SYDVKM. In DNA form, the CDR3 reads TGTGCCAGCAGTTTAGTCCCCAGGGGCTACGGGCCGCAGCAGTTCTTC. Protein sequence: CASSLVPRGYGPQQFF. Drawing the rest from reference TRBV28 and TRBJ2-1, the complete variable domain is DVKVTQSSRYLVKRTGEKVFLECVQDMDHENMFWYRQDPGLGLRLIYFSYDVKMKEKGDIPEGYSVSREKKERFSLILESASTNQTSMYLCASSLVPRGYGPQQFFGPGTRLTVL.

The chain recombines TRBV6-5 with TRBJ1-2; 7 bases line up with TRBD1. After removal of 7 bases from V and 8 bases from J, the junction contained 10 bases not matched to a gene. Germline V gene lookup returns CDR1 MNHEY and CDR2 SVGAGI. The CDR3 runs to 13 residues. CDR3 protein: CASTRGRDSGYTF. DNA of the CDR3: TGTGCCAGCACCCGAGGGCGGGACAGCGGCTACACCTTC.

The CDR3 sequence is CASSQALKIREQYF. CDR3 bases: TGTGCCAGCAGCCAAGCCCTTAAAATTCGAGAGCAGTACTTC. This sequence joins TRBV14 and TRBJ2-7; D unclear. This CDR3 has 14 amino acids. Germline CDR1 is SGHDN and CDR2 is FVKESK. Trimming shortened V by 1 base and J by 7 bases, and 14 bases separated the two germline ends.

The chain links TRBV4-3 to TRBJ1-5; D ambiguous. The CDR3 is 12 residues long. Germline values: CDR1 LGHNA, CDR2 YSLEER. Trimming stripped 0 bases from V and 6 bases from J, with 3 bases between. The CDR3 is CASSQDTQPQHF. The DNA for the CDR3 is TGCGCCAGCAGCCAAGATACTCAGCCCCAGCATTTT.

The chain has TRBV29-1 and TRBJ2-3; no firm D call. This CDR3 contains 10 residues. Trimming stripped 6 bases from V and 9 bases from J, with 10 bases between. Germline lookup yields CDR1 SQVTM and CDR2 ANQGSEA. The CDR3 protein is CSVSSATQYF. The DNA for the CDR3 is TGCAGCGTCAGCTCGGCAACGCAGTATTTT.

The chain couples TRBV4-1 to TRBJ1-2, with 8 bases identical to TRBD1. CDR1 MGHRA and CDR2 YSYEKL come from the germline V gene. CDR3 length: 16 residues. V was clipped by 2 bases and J by 2 bases; unmatched bases: 7. The CDR3 DNA sequence: TGCGCCAGCAGCCAAAACCGACAGGGGTGGAACTATGGCTACACCTTC. Translated, it gives CASSQNRQGWNYGYTF.

The chain has TRBV10-3 and TRBJ1-2; TRBD1 is a possible D gene (6 bases). The V end lost 1 base, the J end lost 0 bases, and 12 bases lay between the germline ends. Germline V gene sequence: CDR1 ENHRY, CDR2 SYGVKD. This CDR3 is built from 16 residues. Here the CDR3 reads CAISELRTVANYGYTF. CDR3 bases: TGTGCCATCAGTGAGTTGAGGACAGTAGCTAACTATGGCTACACCTTC.